The T cell receptor (beta chain) under discussion was sequenced for a study of patients and donors after allogeneic stem cell transplantation. The CDR3 sequence is 14 residues long. Per the germline V gene, CDR1 is DFQATT and CDR2 is SNEGSKA (reference sequence). The V end lost 6 bases, the J end lost 8 bases, and 22 bases lay between the germline ends. This clonotype showed up just a few times. TCRdb re-called the RT-PCR reads with MiXCR, one entry per CDR3 protein. Among about a million distinct CDR3 sequences, 18% were seen once, and the ten largest hold under 6.5%. The sequenced sample consisted of blood, either unsorted or a sorted T cell fraction (not recorded which). This clonotype was sampled from a human donor who was either an allogeneic HSCT recipient or a stem cell or donor lymphocyte infusion donor (not recorded which). It is not recorded whose cells these are; they may come from a transplant donor. The V and J genes are TRBV20-1 and TRBJ1-2; TRBD1 is a possible D gene (5 bases). Here the CDR3 DNA reads TGCAGTGCACCGACGGGGCAGGGAAGTTCGGGCTACACCTTC. This encodes CSAPTGQGSSGYTF.